This passage covers 29 T cell receptor beta chains from one sample sequenced in a study of T-cell memory formation after mild COVID-19. TCRdb reprocessed the 5' RACE reads with MiXCR, giving one entry per CDR3 protein. In the table there are around 180,000 distinct CDR3 sequences, approximately 16% of which are singletons. Source material: PBMCs or a T cell subset sorted from them (not recorded which). These receptors originate from an adult woman who had mild COVID-19 (a few samples of this study predate the infection). Cell type and time point are not known.

This clonotype was seen only a few times. CDR3 sequence: CASRQGKPGELFF. Written as DNA, the CDR3 is TGTGCCAGCAGACAGGGAAAACCCGGGGAGCTGTTTTTT. The gene calls are TRBV12-3 or TRBV12-4 and TRBJ2-2; maybe TRBD1 (6 bases). The V and J ends lost 6 bases and 6 bases respectively, with 11 bases between them. The CDR3 contains 13 residues.

The rearrangement joins TRBV2 to TRBJ2-3, with unresolved D. The CDR3 has 14 amino acids. The V gene's germline CDR1 is SNHLY and CDR2 FYNNEI. Trimming left V 3 bases short and J 8 bases short, with 15 bases between. CDR3: CASSEVPVSGTQYF. CDR3 in DNA: TGTGCCAGCAGTGAGGTCCCGGTGTCCGGTACGCAGTATTTT.

There are a few counts of this clonotype. V usage is TRBV20-1 and J usage is TRBJ1-1, with TRBD1 identical over 8 bases. CDR1 is DFQATT, CDR2 SNEGSKA, per germline (reference sequence). CDR3 length: 15 amino acids. J gave up 1 base and V 2 bases, and 6 bases lay outside the gene matches. The CDR3 is CSARPPGQANTEAFF. As DNA, the CDR3 is TGCAGTGCTAGACCACCGGGACAGGCGAACACTGAAGCTTTCTTT.

This clonotype has ten or more counts. This rearrangement joins TRBV4-2 to TRBJ2-5, with D unresolved. The V gene lost 1 base and the J gene lost 3 bases, with 9 bases spanning the gap. CDR3 length equals 14 residues. The V gene's germline CDR1 is LGHNA and CDR2 YNFKEQ. The CDR3 region has the DNA TGTGCCAGCAGCCAAGGACGCCCGGAAGAGACCCAGTACTTC. It specifies CASSQGRPEETQYF.

This chain uses TRBV29-1 with TRBJ1-2; unclear D gene. CDR1 and CDR2 (germline): SQVTM, ANQGSEA. Between the trimmed V and J ends, which lost 1 base and 7 bases, there was a span of 16 bases. CDR3 length: 14 amino acids. The CDR3 DNA reads as TGCAGCGTTGAAGGAATCCAGAGCATTTTTGGCTACACCTTC. This sequence encodes CSVEGIQSIFGYTF.

This clonotype was found many times. The J gene is TRBJ2-2, the V gene TRBV12-5, with 8 nucleotides matching TRBD2. This CDR3 region has 17 residues. Losses at the gene ends were 4 bases for V and 5 bases for J; bases not matched to a gene: 12. Germline CDR1 and CDR2: LGHNT and FRNRAP. The CDR3 DNA reads TGTGCTAGTGGTTCAATTGGAGCGGGAGTCGAGACCGGGGAGCTGTTTTTT. Its protein product is CASGSIGAGVETGELFF.

This clonotype was detected many times. J is TRBJ2-3 and V is TRBV11-3; 13 bases are shared with TRBD2. CDR3 length equals 18 residues. Germline lookup yields CDR1 SGHNT and CDR2 YENEEA. With 2 bases clipped from V and 3 bases from J, the junction kept 8 bases outside the gene matches. The CDR3 coding sequence is TGTGCCAGCAGCTTACGGGGACTAGCGGGAATTCGTACAGATACGCAGTATTTT. This translates into CASSLRGLAGIRTDTQYF. The full variable domain, with the rest looked up from reference TRBV11-3 and TRBJ2-3, is EAGVVQSPRYKIIEKKQPVAFWCNPISGHNTLYWYLQNLGQGPELLIRYENEEAVDDSQLPKDRFSAERLKGVDSTLKIQPAELGDSAVYLCASSLRGLAGIRTDTQYFGPGTRLTVL.

This clonotype was recorded a few times. The rearrangement joins TRBV27 to TRBJ2-3, with 8 bases fitting TRBD2. This CDR3 contains 15 residues. V was clipped by 6 bases and J by 3 bases; unmatched bases: 8. The V gene's germline CDR1 is MNHEY and CDR2 SMNVEV (reference sequence). The CDR3 sequence: CASSLTGTRTDTQYF. Here the CDR3 DNA reads TGTGCCAGCAGCCTGACCGGGACTAGAACAGATACGCAGTATTTT.

This clonotype was observed many times. This chain connects TRBV2 to TRBJ2-7; weak D call: TRBD2 (6 bases). This CDR3 is built from 13 residues. Between the trimmed V and J ends, which lost 6 bases and 0 bases, there was a span of 9 bases. The germline gives CDR1 SNHLY, CDR2 FYNNEI. The CDR3 spells CASRGGPSYEQYF. The CDR3 DNA sequence: TGTGCCAGCAGGGGGGGTCCCTCCTACGAGCAGTACTTC.

Only a few counts were recorded for this clonotype. The V gene is TRBV20-1, the J gene TRBJ2-1, with D maybe TRBD1 (5 bases). Trimming took 1 base from V and 8 from J, leaving 9 bases between them. There are 12 residues in the CDR3. Germline V lookup: CDR1 DFQATT, CDR2 SNEGSKA (reference sequence). The CDR3 nucleotides are TGCAGTGCTAGAGGGACCAGGGATGAGCAGTTCTTC. It encodes CSARGTRDEQFF.

This clonotype was detected a few times. J is TRBJ2-4 and V is TRBV18; TRBD2 is a possible D gene (5 bases). Germline CDR1 reads KGHSH; CDR2 reads LQKENI. The ends were cut back, 2 bases at V and 3 bases at J, with 14 bases in the middle. The length of the CDR3 is 16 residues. The CDR3 nucleotides are TGTGCCAGCTCACCAGGAGCGGAGTCGGGCAAAAACATTCAGTACTTC. Translated: CASSPGAESGKNIQYF.

This clonotype appeared a few times. The chain couples TRBV30 to TRBJ1-1; the D is unclear. Germline V gene sequence: CDR1 GTSNPN, CDR2 SVGIG (reference sequence). V gave up 5 bases and J gave up 4 bases, with 20 bases separating them. The CDR3 is made up of 15 amino acids. CDR3 sequence reads: CAWGASWIGGTEAFF. The CDR3 nucleotides read TGTGCCTGGGGTGCCAGCTGGATCGGTGGCACTGAAGCTTTCTTT.

This clonotype has only a few counts. The rearrangement uses TRBV30 and TRBJ2-7; 9 nucleotides line up with TRBD1. CDR1 and CDR2 (germline): GTSNPN, SVGIG (reference sequence). J lost 3 bases, V lost 4 bases, and 4 bases had no gene match. This CDR3 spans 13 amino acids. The CDR3 nucleotides read TGTGCCTGGAACCGGGACAGGGACTACGAGCAGTACTTC. It encodes CAWNRDRDYEQYF.

This clonotype was counted a few times. The chain couples TRBV18 to TRBJ1-4, with D maybe TRBD1 (5 bases). The CDR3 spans 16 residues. V dropped 2 bases and J dropped 0 bases, with 10 bases sitting between them. Germline V gene sequence: CDR1 KGHSH, CDR2 LQKENI. The CDR3 loop is CASSPKTRATNEKLFF. Here the CDR3 DNA reads TGTGCCAGCTCACCAAAGACCAGGGCAACTAATGAAAAACTGTTTTTT.

In this sample, this clonotype turned up a few times. This chain links TRBV20-1 with TRBJ1-1; D gene ambiguous. This CDR3 spans 15 amino acids. The V and J ends lost 3 bases and 1 base respectively, with 15 bases between them. The germline CDR1 and CDR2 sequences are DFQATT and SNEGSKA (reference sequence). The CDR3 region is CSARPHSLRNTEAFF. In DNA, the CDR3 is TGCAGTGCTAGGCCACACAGCTTACGGAACACTGAAGCTTTCTTT.

The chain joins TRBV20-1 to TRBJ1-2; D possibly corresponds to TRBD1 (6 bases). The CDR3 has 16 residues. Per germline, CDR1 DFQATT and CDR2 SNEGSKA (reference sequence). V was clipped by 3 bases and J by 1 base, with 18 bases between them. In DNA form, the CDR3 reads TGCAGTGCTAGGACAGGTGTCCGGGTTCGTAACTATGGCTACACCTTC. Residues: CSARTGVRVRNYGYTF.

The rearrangement uses TRBV30 and TRBJ2-7; the match to TRBD1 covers 10 bases. This CDR3 is built from 14 residues. Germline CDR1 and CDR2: GTSNPN and SVGIG (reference sequence). J was trimmed by 3 bases and V by 4 bases; bases with no gene match: 6. In DNA, the CDR3 is TGTGCCTGGAAACCGGGACAGGGGTTCTACGAGCAGTACTTC. Translation: CAWKPGQGFYEQYF.

The rearrangement uses TRBV9 and TRBJ2-6; D is perhaps TRBD1 (5 bases). From germline, CDR1 is SGDLS and CDR2 YYNGEE. The CDR3 totals 16 residues. V gave up 1 base and J gave up 0 bases, with 8 bases separating them. CDR3 nucleotide sequence: TGTGCCAGCAGCGTAAGGGGTTTCTCTGGGGCCAACGTCCTGACTTTC. As protein: CASSVRGFSGANVLTF. Based on the CDR3 plus reference TRBV9 and TRBJ2-6, the full variable domain is DSGVTQTPKHLITATGQRVTLRCSPRSGDLSVYWYQQSLDQGLQFLIQYYNGEERAKGNILERFSAQQFPDLHSELNLSSLELGDSALYFCASSVRGFSGANVLTFGAGSRLTVL.

This clonotype appeared a few times. J is TRBJ2-6 and V is TRBV10-3, with a possible D match to TRBD1 (6 bases). Trimming took off 7 bases at V and 0 bases at J, with 7 bases between the two ends. CDR1 ENHRY and CDR2 SYGVKD come from the germline V gene. CDR3 length equals 14 residues. The CDR3 is CAIMDSSGANVLTF. CDR3 nucleotide sequence: TGTGCCATCATGGACAGCTCTGGGGCCAACGTCCTGACTTTC.

The table lists this clonotype with a few counts. The rearrangement uses TRBV20-1 and TRBJ1-1; D is unclear. Trimming removed 0 bases at V and 0 bases at J, with 11 bases between. Germline-derived CDR1 and CDR2 are DFQATT and SNEGSKA (reference sequence). The length of the CDR3 is 15 residues. CDR3 sequence: CSAREVGRMNTEAFF. The CDR3 nucleotides are TGCAGTGCTAGAGAGGTGGGGAGAATGAACACTGAAGCTTTCTTT.

The chain employs TRBV5-1 and TRBJ2-7; D possibly corresponds to TRBD2 (5 bases). This CDR3 contains 13 residues. CDR1 SGHRS and CDR2 YFSETQ come from the germline V gene. Trimming took 0 bases from V and 8 from J, leaving 12 bases between them. The CDR3 loop is CASSLDYRGKQYF. CDR3 coding DNA: TGCGCCAGCAGCTTGGATTATCGGGGTAAGCAGTACTTC.

The count of this clonotype is one. V usage is TRBV4-2 and J usage is TRBJ1-5, with a tentative D call TRBD1 (5 bases). V was cut by 2 bases and J by 3 bases, with 8 bases left in between. The CDR3 sequence is 14 residues long. Germline V gene sequence: CDR1 LGHNA, CDR2 YNFKEQ. The CDR3 is CASSQWGDNQPQHF. Written as DNA, the CDR3 is TGTGCCAGCAGCCAATGGGGGGACAATCAGCCCCAGCATTTT.

The J gene is TRBJ2-2, the V gene TRBV5-1; D is undetermined. Trimming cost V 5 bases and J 9 bases, with 14 bases left between them. Germline assignment: CDR1 SGHRS and CDR2 YFSETQ. This CDR3 is built from 13 residues. The CDR3 nucleotides read TGCGCCAGCAGGATTCCGGGTACTCGGGAGCTGTTTTTT. Translation gives CASRIPGTRELFF. Variable domain in full (rest from reference TRBV5-1 and TRBJ2-2): KAGVTQTPRYLIKTRGQQVTLSCSPISGHRSVSWYQQTPGQGLQFLFEYFSETQRNKGNFPGRFSGRQFSNSRSEMNVSTLELGDSALYLCASRIPGTRELFFGEGSRLTVL.

V gene TRBV7-2 combines with J gene TRBJ1-1; no firm D call. Germline V gene lookup returns CDR1 SGHTA and CDR2 FQGNSA. V was trimmed by 1 base and J by 7 bases, leaving 16 bases between them. The CDR3 covers 15 residues. CDR3: CASSLVAGWGNEAFF. In DNA, the CDR3 is TGTGCCAGCAGCTTAGTGGCAGGCTGGGGTAATGAAGCTTTCTTT.

This clonotype was counted only a few times. The chain carries TRBV15 and TRBJ2-5; D may be TRBD2 (5 bases). V was pared by 0 bases and J by 5 bases, with 7 bases between. The CDR3 is 13 amino acids. Germline CDR1 reads LNHNV; CDR2 reads YYDKDF (reference sequence). The CDR3 region has the DNA TGTGCCACCAGCAGAGATCCGGGGGAGACCCAGTACTTC. Translated: CATSRDPGETQYF.

The rearrangement links TRBV7-3 to TRBJ2-2, with D hard to call. Per germline, CDR1 SGHTA and CDR2 FQGTGA. The length of the CDR3 is 14 residues. V lost 5 bases to trimming and J lost 0 bases, with 7 bases between them. The CDR3 region is CASSPHPNTGELFF. The CDR3 coding sequence is TGTGCCAGCAGCCCGCACCCGAACACCGGGGAGCTGTTTTTT. The whole variable domain, remainder taken from reference TRBV7-3 and TRBJ2-2, is GAGVSQTPSNKVTEKGKYVELRCDPISGHTALYWYRQSLGQGPEFLIYFQGTGAADDSGLPNDRFFAVRPEGSVSTLKIQRTERGDSAVYLCASSPHPNTGELFFGEGSRLTVL.

This sequence joins TRBV29-1 and TRBJ2-7, with 12 bases lining up with TRBD1. CDR1 is SQVTM and CDR2 is ANQGSEA in the germline V gene. The CDR3 is 15 amino acids. With V trimmed by 1 base and J by 1 base, 2 bases remained unmatched. CDR3 nucleotides: TGCAGCGTTGAAGGGGACAGGGGGCCTTCCTACGAGCAGTACTTC. It encodes CSVEGDRGPSYEQYF.

At least ten counts were recorded for this clonotype. This chain uses TRBV12-3 or TRBV12-4 with TRBJ2-1; D might be TRBD2 (6 bases). The CDR3 consists of 14 residues. The ends were cut back, 6 bases at V and 1 base at J, with 10 bases in the middle. The CDR3 nucleotides read TGTGCCAGCAGCACCGGAGGGTCCTACAATGAGCAGTTCTTC. This encodes CASSTGGSYNEQFF.

This clonotype was observed a handful of times. The chain joins TRBV24-1 to TRBJ1-1, with no clear D. CDR1 and CDR2 (germline): KGHDR, SFDVKD. Trimming took off 9 bases at V and 1 base at J, with 8 bases between the two ends. The CDR3 consists of 12 residues. CDR3 residues: CATLTKNTEAFF. Here the CDR3 DNA reads TGTGCCACCCTTACAAAGAACACTGAAGCTTTCTTT.